The 23 T cell receptor beta chains below all came from one sample that was sequenced in a study of post-analysis software for immune sequencing data. For these receptors, no antigen is known. Every TCR beta cDNA library bore unique molecular identifiers. A single record per CDR3 protein comes from TCRdb applying MiXCR to the PCR reads. The sample holds roughly 400,000 distinct CDR3 sequences; less than 40% are singletons and the top ten take less than 10%. General study points: The study found TRBV5-6, TRBV5-1 and TRBV20-1 among four to six TRBV segments more frequent in patients than controls.

The sequenced sample was blood. Receptors originate from a girl aged 2-15 years with multiple sclerosis.

The chain links TRBV10-3 to TRBJ2-2; the D is unclear. The CDR3 totals 15 residues. Per the germline V gene, CDR1 is ENHRY and CDR2 is SYGVKD. Trimming removed 4 bases at V and 1 base at J, with 10 bases between. In DNA form, the CDR3 reads TGTGCCATCAGTGGGAACCCACAGAACACCGGGGAGCTGTTTTTT. Translation gives CAISGNPQNTGELFF.

This clonotype was observed a handful of times. The rearrangement uses TRBV20-1 and TRBJ2-7; maybe TRBD2 (5 bases). The CDR3 loop spans 15 amino acids. From germline, CDR1 is DFQATT and CDR2 SNEGSKA (reference sequence). The V end lost 1 base, the J end lost 0 bases, and 13 bases lay between the germline ends. The CDR3 DNA sequence: TGCAGTGCTAGAGGGCTAGCCCGTAGCTCCTACGAGCAGTACTTC. Translating it yields CSARGLARSSYEQYF.

This clonotype was seen ten or more times. V is TRBV7-9 and J is TRBJ2-3; no firm D call. The V end was cut by 3 bases, the J end by 0 bases, with 7 bases between. CDR1 SEHNR and CDR2 FQNEAQ come from the germline V gene (reference sequence). This CDR3 contains 14 residues. CDR3 amino acids: CASSFLTSTDTQYF. The CDR3 DNA follows: TGTGCCAGCAGCTTCCTGACTAGCACAGATACGCAGTATTTT.

Of note for this clonotype: The junction differs from germline at one of its ends, possibly a read error. V and J are TRBV7-7 and TRBJ2-5, with 8 bases aligning to TRBD1. The J call is doubtful: the DNA matches TRBJ2-7 better. CDR3 length: 13 amino acids. Germline CDR1 reads SSHAT; CDR2 reads FNYEAQ (reference sequence). CDR3 DNA sequence: TGTGCTAGCAGCGACGGACAGGGACGCGAGCAGTACTTC. This sequence encodes CASSDGQGREQYF.

In its sample, this clonotype was seen a few times. V and J are TRBV11-2 and TRBJ2-7; possible D gene TRBD2, 6 bases. Trimming took 4 bases from V and 2 from J, leaving 9 bases between them. Per the germline V gene, CDR1 is SGHAT and CDR2 is FQNNGV. CDR3 length: 13 amino acids. The DNA for the CDR3 is TGTGCCAGCAGCTGGGGGGATCCCTACGAGCAGTACTTC. Translating it yields CASSWGDPYEQYF.

This clonotype was seen once. At one end the junction does not follow the germline gene, possibly because of a read error. V is TRBV29-1 and J is TRBJ1-1; D uncertain. The CDR3 length is 13 residues. CDR1 is SQVTM, CDR2 ANQGSEA, per germline. The CDR3 is CGVAKILNTEAFF. CDR3 DNA sequence: TGCGGCGTTGCTAAGATATTGAACACTGAAGCTTTCTTT.

The rearrangement uses TRBV7-9 and TRBJ2-3; D is unresolved. Trimming stripped 4 bases from V and 2 bases from J, with 22 bases between. CDR1 is SEHNR, CDR2 FQNEAQ, per germline (reference sequence). CDR3 length equals 18 residues. CDR3 DNA sequence: TGTGCCAGCAGCTCGGACCTACTCCGTACTGGGGTCACAGATACGCAGTATTTT. Translated: CASSSDLLRTGVTDTQYF.

This clonotype was counted a few times. The chain employs TRBV12-3 or TRBV12-4 and TRBJ1-2; the D is unclear. The CDR3 totals 16 residues. With 5 bases removed from V and 2 bases from J, the gap between germline ends came to 18 bases. The CDR3 loop is CASSPTPQPWNYGYTF. The CDR3, as DNA: TGTGCCAGCAGTCCAACTCCACAGCCGTGGAACTATGGCTACACCTTC.

This clonotype was picked up one time. This chain links TRBV29-1 with TRBJ1-1; D unresolved. V was clipped by 6 bases and J by 8 bases, with 13 bases between them. The CDR3 contains 11 residues. Germline CDR1 and CDR2: SQVTM and ANQGSEA. CDR3 bases: TGCAGCGTGACACCGGGCTCGGAAGCTTTCTTT. Its protein product is CSVTPGSEAFF.

The chain uses TRBV29-1 and TRBJ2-1; weak D call: TRBD2 (6 bases). Looked up from germline, CDR1 is SQVTM and CDR2 is ANQGSEA. The CDR3 totals 16 residues. V shed 5 bases and J shed 1 base, with 18 bases lying between them. CDR3 coding DNA: TGCAGCGTTATCCTCTCTAGCGCTGCTTCCTACAATGAGCAGTTCTTC. Its protein is CSVILSSAASYNEQFF.

In its sample, this clonotype was seen a few times. This sequence joins TRBV7-2 and TRBJ2-7, with D unresolved. This CDR3 region has 13 residues. Looked up from germline, CDR1 is SGHTA and CDR2 is FQGNSA. The V end was cut by 4 bases, the J end by 5 bases, with 12 bases between. This CDR3 is CASSSGPTDEQYF. CDR3 DNA: TGTGCCAGCAGCTCCGGCCCCACCGACGAGCAGTACTTC.

V is TRBV10-3 and J is TRBJ1-2, with TRBD1 matching 8 bases. CDR1 is ENHRY and CDR2 is SYGVKD in the germline V gene. The CDR3 sequence is 14 residues long. The ends lost 2 bases at V and 4 bases at J; junction bases unmatched: 3. Here the CDR3 reads CAISEGTGGYGYTF. CDR3 bases: TGTGCCATCAGTGAGGGGACAGGAGGCTATGGCTACACCTTC.

The chain combines TRBV20-1 with TRBJ2-7, with D maybe TRBD2 (6 bases). V lost 2 bases, J lost 3 bases, and 14 bases lay in between. The germline CDR1 and CDR2 sequences are DFQATT and SNEGSKA (reference sequence). CDR3 size: 14 residues. The CDR3, as DNA: TGCAGTGCTAGATTTAGCGGAGAGCTCTACGAGCAGTACTTC. Amino acid sequence: CSARFSGELYEQYF.

The chain couples TRBV20-1 to TRBJ2-1, with TRBD1 matching over 8 bases. The CDR3 consists of 13 residues. Germline CDR1 and CDR2: DFQATT and SNEGSKA (reference sequence). With V trimmed by 8 bases and J by 5 bases, 8 bases remained unmatched. The CDR3 DNA follows: TGCAGTACCTTAAGACAGGGGAACAATGAGCAGTTCTTC. Its translation: CSTLRQGNNEQFF.

This clonotype was seen a few times. The CDR3 spells CSARDTTRTSGTPGETQYF. CDR3 nucleotides: TGCAGTGCTAGAGATACTACGCGGACTAGCGGGACACCCGGGGAGACCCAGTACTTC. J is TRBJ2-7 and V is TRBV20-1; 12 bases are a match to TRBD2. TRBJ2-5 explains the end of the DNA better; the J call may be wrong. The CDR3 covers 19 residues. Germline assignment: CDR1 DFQATT and CDR2 SNEGSKA (reference sequence).

About this clonotype: One junction end disagrees with the germline gene, perhaps due to a read error. The chain employs TRBV28 and TRBJ2-1, with TRBD2 matching 8 bases. The germline gives CDR1 MDHEN, CDR2 SYDVKM. The CDR3 length is 16 residues. The CDR3 is CTSSSAGAGGYNEQFF. The CDR3 bases are TGTACCAGCAGTTCCGCCGGTGCGGGGGGCTACAATGAGCAGTTCTTC. The full variable domain, completed using reference TRBV28 and TRBJ2-1, is DVKVTQSSRYLVKRTGEKVFLECVQDMDHENMFWYRQDPGLGLRLIYFSYDVKMKEKGDIPEGYSVSREKKERFSLILESASTNQTSMYLCTSSSAGAGGYNEQFFGPGTRLTVL.

In its sample, this clonotype was seen once. The chain has TRBV7-3 and TRBJ2-3; 9 bases match TRBD2. CDR3 size: 15 residues. V lost 4 bases, J lost 2 bases, and 4 bases stayed unmatched. Germline values: CDR1 SGHTA, CDR2 FQGTGA. CDR3 sequence reads: CASSSSGVITDTQYF. In DNA form, the CDR3 reads TGTGCCAGCAGCTCTAGCGGGGTCATCACAGATACGCAGTATTTT.

V is TRBV7-9 and J is TRBJ1-2; D unresolved. Germline loops: CDR1 SEHNR, CDR2 FQNEAQ (reference sequence). V was trimmed by 7 bases and J by 2 bases, leaving 5 bases between them. The CDR3 spans 11 residues. Here the CDR3 reads CASTRNYGYTF. For the CDR3, the DNA is TGTGCCAGCACCAGAAACTATGGCTACACCTTC.

This clonotype has a single count. The chain is built from TRBV9 and TRBJ2-5, with TRBD1 matching 8 bases. The tail of the sequence fits TRBJ2-7 better, so the J call may be wrong. CDR3 length: 15 amino acids. CDR1 is SGDLS, CDR2 YYNGEE, per germline. The CDR3 DNA is TGTGCCAGCAGCGCAACTATTGGACAGGGTGGCGAGCAGTACTTC. Its protein is CASSATIGQGGEQYF.

The CDR3 is CASSWDWVNEQFF. In DNA form, the CDR3 reads TGTGCCAGCAGCTGGGACTGGGTAAATGAGCAGTTCTTC. The V call is TRBV7-2, the J call TRBJ2-1, with a tentative D call TRBD2 (6 bases). CDR1 SGHTA and CDR2 FQGNSA come from the germline V gene. V dropped 4 bases and J dropped 7 bases, with 11 bases sitting between them. CDR3 length equals 13 residues.

V is TRBV30 and J is TRBJ2-4; 7 bases fit TRBD1. Germline CDR1 and CDR2: GTSNPN and SVGIG (reference sequence). V was pared by 0 bases and J by 7 bases, with 15 bases of the junction left unmatched. The CDR3 is 17 residues long. CDR3 sequence: CAWSVRRGTPQRNIQYF. Here the CDR3 DNA reads TGTGCCTGGAGTGTACGCAGGGGGACACCCCAGAGGAACATTCAGTACTTC.

This clonotype was seen more than once but under ten times. The V and J genes are TRBV29-1 and TRBJ2-4, with D possibly matching TRBD1 (5 bases). Trimming took 7 bases from V and 2 from J, leaving 9 bases between them. The CDR3 contains 12 residues. Germline V gene data show CDR1 as SQVTM and CDR2 as ANQGSEA. CDR3 residues: CSAQGTKNIQYF. The CDR3 nucleotides read TGCAGCGCCCAGGGTACCAAAAACATTCAGTACTTC.

This clonotype was recorded a few times. This rearrangement joins TRBV12-3 or TRBV12-4 to TRBJ2-7; the D gene could be TRBD1 or TRBD2 (5 bases each). CDR3 length: 13 residues. V was clipped by 5 bases and J by 0 bases, with 8 bases between them. CDR3 in DNA: TGTGCCAGCAGTGCAGGGAGCTCCTACGAGCAGTACTTC. The encoded protein is CASSAGSSYEQYF.